This T cell receptor (beta chain) is from a study of shared clonotypes between healthy human individuals. Researchers partitioned CD4+ cells into CD45RA+ naive and CD45RA-negative memory subsets. V was cut by 2 bases and J by 3 bases, with 7 bases left in between. The CDR3 consists of 13 residues. CDR1 WNHNN and CDR2 SYGVQD come from the germline V gene (reference sequence). The sample holds a few counts of this clone. The antigen remains unidentified. Libraries were prepared by immunoSEQ multiplex PCR; TCRdb keeps only in-frame clonotypes and omits some of them. The table has a few million clones, approximately 90% seen once; the top ten hold 0.14%. Notes on the study in general: The rarefaction results pointed to incomplete sorted-subset sequencing despite large depth. Against clonotypes common to all four donors, non-shared ones had lower generation probabilities.

This TCR was recovered from a man aged 18 to 30 in good health. Sequenced sample: naive CD4+ T cells sorted from blood. Indicated subset: CD45RA+ positively selected. V gene TRBV10-1 combines with J gene TRBJ1-2; D gene ambiguous. CDR3 DNA sequence: TGCGCCAGCAGTGAGCACAGAGACTATGGCTACACCTTC. Its protein is CASSEHRDYGYTF.